A single sample gave rise to the 21 T cell receptor beta chains below, sequenced in a study of vaccination and CD4 T cells after COVID-19. With the Oncomine TCR Beta short-read assay, DNA from cultured CD4+ T cells was sequenced. TCRdb reprocessed the PCR reads with MiXCR, giving one entry per CDR3 protein. The data contain under 11,000 distinct CDR3 sequences, 44% of them singletons. Treatment: 10-day PBMC culture with coronavirus spike peptide pools or control peptides (ViraFEST assay). Antigens for these TCRs are unknown. Sequenced: CD4+ T cells from blood, cultured in vitro. These receptors all come from a human donor who had recovered from COVID-19.

J is TRBJ2-7 and V is TRBV2, with 7 bases matching TRBD1. The length of the CDR3 is 13 residues. The V segment lost 8 bases and the J segment 0 bases; nucleotides outside the gene matches: 4. Germline V gene lookup returns CDR1 SNHLY and CDR2 FYNNEI. The CDR3 nucleotides read TGTGCCAGCTTTGGGACAGTCTCCTACGAGCAGTACTTC. It codes for CASFGTVSYEQYF.

The chain links TRBV2 to TRBJ1-2; TRBD1 might be the D (5 bases). The CDR3 covers 13 residues. Germline V gene data show CDR1 as SNHLY and CDR2 as FYNNEI. Trimming cost V 5 bases and J 4 bases, with 11 bases left between them. CDR3 DNA sequence: TGTGCCAGCAGTTCGGGACCGATCTATGGCTACACCTTC. It translates to CASSSGPIYGYTF.

The chain employs TRBV7-2 and TRBJ2-7, with TRBD2 identical over 8 bases. After removal of 4 bases from V and 5 bases from J, the junction contained 7 bases not matched to a gene. The length of the CDR3 is 14 residues. Germline CDR1 and CDR2: SGHTA and FQGNSA. CDR3 loop: CASSSGGLGDEQYF. DNA of the CDR3: TGTGCCAGCAGCTCGGGGGGGCTCGGGGACGAGCAGTACTTC. The entire variable domain, with the rest obtained from reference TRBV7-2 and TRBJ2-7, is as follows: GAGVSQSPSNKVTEKGKDVELRCDPISGHTALYWYRQSLGQGLEFLIYFQGNSAPDKSGLPSDRFSAERTGGSVSTLTIQRTQQEDSAVYLCASSSGGLGDEQYFGPGTRLTVT.

Of note for this clonotype: An end of the junction differs from the germline gene, which may be a read error. This CDR3 is CASAGYYDYTF. For the CDR3, the DNA is TGTGCCAGCGCAGGGTACTATGACTACACCTTC. The rearrangement links TRBV27 to TRBJ1-2; perhaps TRBD1 as D (5 bases). The CDR3 is 11 residues long. Per the germline V gene, CDR1 is MNHEY and CDR2 is SMNVEV (reference sequence).

The chain recombines TRBV14 with TRBJ1-1; 7 nucleotides line up with TRBD1. The trim removed 4 bases at V and 5 bases at J, leaving 7 bases unmatched. The germline V gene has CDR1 SGHDN and CDR2 FVKESK. This CDR3 is 14 amino acids long. In nucleotides, the CDR3 is TGTGCCAGCAGCCGAACAGGGGTTGGAACTGAAGCTTTCTTT. Amino acids: CASSRTGVGTEAFF.

V and J are TRBV7-2 and TRBJ2-3; the D is unclear. CDR3 length equals 14 residues. Germline V CDR1 and CDR2: SGHTA, FQGNSA. V gave up 3 bases and J gave up 2 bases, with 9 bases separating them. CDR3 sequence reads: CASSFPGNTDTQYF. Written as DNA, the CDR3 is TGTGCCAGCAGCTTCCCTGGGAACACAGATACGCAGTATTTT. Based on the CDR3 plus reference TRBV7-2 and TRBJ2-3, the full variable domain is GAGVSQSPSNKVTEKGKDVELRCDPISGHTALYWYRQSLGQGLEFLIYFQGNSAPDKSGLPSDRFSAERTGGSVSTLTIQRTQQEDSAVYLCASSFPGNTDTQYFGPGTRLTVL.

This clonotype was picked up a small number of times. The genes are TRBV6-1 and TRBJ2-2, with TRBD1 as a possible D gene (6 bases). This CDR3 contains 17 residues. Germline CDR1 is MNHNS and CDR2 is SASEGT. The V gene lost 1 base and the J gene lost 1 base, with 13 bases spanning the gap. DNA of the CDR3: TGTGCCAGCAGTGAAGGGGCAGGGGCTAGGAACACCGGGGAGCTGTTTTTT. Translated: CASSEGAGARNTGELFF.

The chain joins TRBV6-4 to TRBJ1-2, with TRBD1 as a possible D gene (5 bases). V was clipped by 7 bases and J by 6 bases, with 18 bases between them. The CDR3 spans 14 residues. CDR1 is MRHNA, CDR2 SNTAGT, per germline. The chain's CDR3 is CASKGHREMDGYTF. CDR3 DNA: TGTGCCAGCAAGGGGCATCGGGAAATGGATGGCTACACCTTC.

This chain connects TRBV20-1 to TRBJ2-2, with a possible D match to TRBD2 (6 bases). This CDR3 has 13 residues. Between the trimmed V and J ends, which lost 0 bases and 4 bases, there was a span of 6 bases. Germline CDR1 and CDR2: DFQATT and SNEGSKA (reference sequence). The CDR3 loop reads CSARDGSTGELFF. In nucleotides, the CDR3 is TGCAGTGCTAGAGACGGGAGCACCGGGGAGCTGTTTTTT.

V usage is TRBV4-3 and J usage is TRBJ2-5, with D perhaps TRBD2 (7 bases). The V end lost 3 bases, the J end lost 4 bases, and 15 bases lay between the germline ends. Germline V gene data show CDR1 as LGHNA and CDR2 as YSLEER. This CDR3 contains 15 residues. CDR3 in DNA: TGCGCCAGCAGCCAGTCCTGGGGGGGGCGAGAGACCCAGTACTTC. It codes for CASSQSWGGRETQYF.

A word on this clonotype: Germline and junction disagree at one end, which may indicate a read error. The V gene is TRBV6-1, the J gene TRBJ2-1, with 8 positions matching TRBD1. Per the germline V gene, CDR1 is MNHNS and CDR2 is SASEGT. This CDR3 is built from 11 residues. The CDR3 nucleotides are TGTGCCAGCAGTCCCGGACAGGGCCAGATTTTC. This codes for CASSPGQGQIF.

This chain joins TRBV7-6 and TRBJ2-7; TRBD1 matches 8 bases. Germline V gene sequence: CDR1 SGHVS, CDR2 FNYEAQ. J lost 2 bases, V lost 5 bases, and 8 bases had no gene match. This CDR3 spans 15 amino acids. CDR3 residues: CASSPQTGETYEQYF. CDR3 nucleotide sequence: TGTGCCAGCAGCCCCCAGACAGGGGAAACCTACGAGCAGTACTTC.

A few counts support this clonotype. The V gene is TRBV2, the J gene TRBJ2-2, with 7 bases that match TRBD1. This CDR3 contains 14 residues. Germline CDR1 reads SNHLY; CDR2 reads FYNNEI. Losses at the gene ends were 4 bases for V and 7 bases for J; bases not matched to a gene: 6. CDR3 sequence: CASSGGRGNGELFF. CDR3 bases: TGTGCCAGCAGTGGGGGCAGGGGGAACGGGGAGCTGTTTTTT.

The chain links TRBV11-3 to TRBJ2-3, with 11 bases aligning to TRBD2. CDR3 length equals 16 residues. Germline values: CDR1 SGHNT, CDR2 YENEEA. With 5 bases clipped from V and 1 base from J, the junction kept 5 bases outside the gene matches. This chain's CDR3 is CASSTTLAGGTDTQYF. In nucleotides, the CDR3 is TGTGCCAGCAGCACGACACTAGCGGGGGGCACAGATACGCAGTATTTT.

This clonotype was observed a few times. The chain uses TRBV20-1 and TRBJ2-3; TRBD1 agrees at 8 bases. This CDR3 has 16 amino acids. From germline, CDR1 is DFQATT and CDR2 SNEGSKA (reference sequence). With V trimmed by 0 bases and J by 3 bases, 8 bases remained unmatched. CDR3 sequence (DNA): TGCAGTGCTAGAGATCGGGGCAGGGGGCCAACAGATACGCAGTATTTT. Protein: CSARDRGRGPTDTQYF.

The J gene is TRBJ2-3, the V gene TRBV10-3; tentative D call: TRBD2 (6 bases). Germline-derived CDR1 and CDR2 are ENHRY and SYGVKD. V was clipped by 3 bases and J by 1 base, with 11 bases between them. CDR3 length: 15 amino acids. CDR3 nucleotides: TGTGCCATCAGTGAACAGCGGGCGGGCACAGATACGCAGTATTTT. As protein: CAISEQRAGTDTQYF.

This clonotype was counted only a few times. The CDR3 here is CASSYSGGRGKLFF. CDR3 coding DNA: TGTGCCAGCAGTTACTCGGGGGGGCGGGGAAAACTGTTTTTT. The genes are TRBV6-5 and TRBJ1-4; TRBD1 might be the D (6 bases). Germline lookup yields CDR1 MNHEY and CDR2 SVGAGI. V was cut by 0 bases and J by 10 bases, with 12 bases left in between. The CDR3 totals 14 residues.

This sequence joins TRBV6-1 and TRBJ1-1; possible D gene TRBD1, 5 bases. The CDR3 runs to 13 residues. The ends were cut back, 11 bases at V and 1 base at J, with 14 bases in the middle. The V gene's germline CDR1 is MNHNS and CDR2 SASEGT. The CDR3 coding sequence is TGTGCCGCTCGACAAGGACAGAACACTGAAGCTTTCTTT. Amino acids: CAARQGQNTEAFF.

V usage is TRBV2 and J usage is TRBJ1-2; 8 bases line up with TRBD1. J was trimmed by 8 bases and V by 4 bases; bases with no gene match: 9. This CDR3 is built from 14 residues. Germline-derived CDR1 and CDR2 are SNHLY and FYNNEI. The CDR3 bases are TGTGCCAGCAGTGGTAGGGGACAGGTACTAGGCTACACCTTC. Its protein product is CASSGRGQVLGYTF. Together with reference TRBV2 and TRBJ1-2, the CDR3 gives the full variable domain: EPEVTQTPSHQVTQMGQEVILRCVPISNHLYFYWYRQILGQKVEFLVSFYNNEISEKSEIFDDQFSVERPDGSNFTLKIRSTKLEDSAMYFCASSGRGQVLGYTFGSGTRLTVV.

This clonotype was observed a few times. CDR3 DNA sequence: TGCAGCGTGGGTGGCCTAAAAAGGGACACTGAAGCTTTCTTT. Residues: CSVGGLKRDTEAFF. The V and J genes are TRBV29-1 and TRBJ1-1; D is uncertain. Trimming took 6 bases from V and 3 from J, leaving 17 bases between them. Germline V gives CDR1 SQVTM, CDR2 ANQGSEA. The CDR3 runs to 14 residues.

This clonotype was seen a handful of times. V gene TRBV7-9 combines with J gene TRBJ2-1; the D is unclear. V gave up 3 bases and J gave up 4 bases, with 13 bases separating them. The CDR3 sequence is 15 residues long. Germline values: CDR1 SEHNR, CDR2 FQNEAQ (reference sequence). The CDR3 DNA reads TGTGCCAGCAGCTTTTTACAGTTGGGTTACAATGAGCAGTTCTTC. Protein product: CASSFLQLGYNEQFF.